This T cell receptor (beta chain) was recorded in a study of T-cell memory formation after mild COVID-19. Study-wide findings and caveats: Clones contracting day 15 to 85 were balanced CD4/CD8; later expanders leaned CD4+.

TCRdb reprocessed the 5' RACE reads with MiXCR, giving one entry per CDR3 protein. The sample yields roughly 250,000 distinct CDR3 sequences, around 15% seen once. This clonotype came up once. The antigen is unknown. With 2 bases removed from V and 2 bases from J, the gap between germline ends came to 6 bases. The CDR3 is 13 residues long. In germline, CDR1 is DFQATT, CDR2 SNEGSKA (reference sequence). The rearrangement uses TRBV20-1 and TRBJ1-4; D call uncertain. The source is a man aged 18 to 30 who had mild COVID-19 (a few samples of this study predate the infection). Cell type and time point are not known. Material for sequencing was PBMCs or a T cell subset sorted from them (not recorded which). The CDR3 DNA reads TGCAGTGCTAGATTGGGGACTAATGAAAAACTGTTTTTT. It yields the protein CSARLGTNEKLFF.